The present T cell receptor beta chain was sequenced within a study of cytomegalovirus exposure and HLA in healthy donors. Germline V lookup: CDR1 SGHDN, CDR2 FVKESK. J gave up 8 bases and V 3 bases, and 7 bases lay outside the gene matches. This CDR3 has 16 residues. The PCR used 60 Vbeta and 13 Jbeta primers. Only in-frame clones appear in the TCRdb table, and some are missing; sequencing was by immunoSEQ multiplex PCR. The sample holds around 140,000 clones; roughly three quarters are singletons and the top ten take over 0.8%. This sequence originates from a woman in her sixties or seventies in good health and CMV-seronegative. The source material was PBMCs. The chain is built from TRBV14 and TRBJ1-6; 10 nucleotides agree with TRBD1. This CDR3 reads CASSHPGQGFYSPLHF. CDR3 coding DNA: TGTGCCAGCAGCCACCCGGGACAGGGGTTTTATTCACCCCTCCACTTT.